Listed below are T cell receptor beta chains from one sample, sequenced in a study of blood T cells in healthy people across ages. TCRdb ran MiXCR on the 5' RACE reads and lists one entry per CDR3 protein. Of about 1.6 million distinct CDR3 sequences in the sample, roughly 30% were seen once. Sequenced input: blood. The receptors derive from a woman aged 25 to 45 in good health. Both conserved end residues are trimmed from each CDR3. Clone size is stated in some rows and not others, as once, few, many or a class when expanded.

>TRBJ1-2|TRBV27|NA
ASSSDARTGSIYGYT
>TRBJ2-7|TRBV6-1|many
ASSGGQGRPGEQY
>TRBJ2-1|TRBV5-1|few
ASSHTGTGVGNEQF
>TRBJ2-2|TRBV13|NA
ASSPSRTLNTGELF
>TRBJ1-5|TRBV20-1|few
SAPRGPNQPQH
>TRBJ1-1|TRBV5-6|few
ASSSPLLSGITEAF
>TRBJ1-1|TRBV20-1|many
SAREGGTEAF
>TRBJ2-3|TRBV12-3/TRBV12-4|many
ASSFGRVSTDTQY
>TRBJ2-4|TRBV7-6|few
ASILSGGRPKTIAKNIQY
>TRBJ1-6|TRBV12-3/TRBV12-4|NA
ASSMAGGNSPLH
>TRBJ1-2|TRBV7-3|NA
ASSLDRGTQANYGYT
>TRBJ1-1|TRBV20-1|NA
SATENRERNTEAF
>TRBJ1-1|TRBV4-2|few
ASSQINEPSASTEAF
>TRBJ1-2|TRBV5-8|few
ASSFRPLYGYT
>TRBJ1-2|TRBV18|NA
ASSPPLSGPGYT
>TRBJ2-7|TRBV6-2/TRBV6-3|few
ASYPGGVPRGEQY
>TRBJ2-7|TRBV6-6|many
ASSSDSHYEQY
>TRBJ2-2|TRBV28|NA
ASRLTALRANTGELF
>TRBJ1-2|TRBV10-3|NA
AIRNGDRYYGYT
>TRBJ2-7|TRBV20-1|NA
STQDREDYEQY